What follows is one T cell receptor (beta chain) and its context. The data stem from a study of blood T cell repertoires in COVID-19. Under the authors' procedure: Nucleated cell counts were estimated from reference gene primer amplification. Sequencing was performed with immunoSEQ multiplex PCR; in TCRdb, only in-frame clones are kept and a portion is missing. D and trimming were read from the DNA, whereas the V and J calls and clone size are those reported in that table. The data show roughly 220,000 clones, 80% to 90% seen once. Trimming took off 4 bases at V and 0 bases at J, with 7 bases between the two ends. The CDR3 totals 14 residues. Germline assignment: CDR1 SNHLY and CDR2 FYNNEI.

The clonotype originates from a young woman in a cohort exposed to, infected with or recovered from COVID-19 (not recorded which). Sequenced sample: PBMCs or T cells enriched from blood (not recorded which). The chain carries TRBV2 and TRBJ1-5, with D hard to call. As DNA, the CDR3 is TGTGCCAGCAGTGTCCAGAATAGCAATCAGCCCCAGCATTTT. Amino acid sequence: CASSVQNSNQPQHF.